This T cell receptor (beta chain) was sequenced for a study of tumor-infiltrating lymphocytes in primary liver carcinoma. Findings and caveats of the study: Only about 7-25% of top clones occurred in every one of the five tumor regions.

On this clonotype itself: Its target is not known. The junction shows a germline mismatch at one end, possibly a read error.

The length of the CDR3 is 17 residues. CDR1 is SGHAT, CDR2 FQDESV, per germline (reference sequence). Researchers generated TCR beta cDNA from roughly 510 ng of total RNA, relying on a constant-region primer. Each TCR beta library was derived from three nested multiplex PCR rounds that employed slightly modified ARM-PCR. With TRBV1-TRBV30 forward primers and a C-beta reverse primer, the first two PCR rounds were run for approximately 10 cycles each. TCRdb reanalysed the multiplex PCR reads using MiXCR and keeps one entry per CDR3 protein. The sample holds about 190,000 distinct CDR3 sequences; just under 85% are singletons and the top ten take less than 20%. Unsorted bulk tissue, roughly 19-34 mg of it, served as the source for co-extraction of RNA and DNA.

The sample taken for sequencing was tumor tissue from primary liver carcinoma. This chain uses TRBV11-1 with TRBJ2-4; TRBD2 matches 13 bases. The source of this sequence is a man aged 35-49 years with primary liver carcinoma and hepatitis B virus infection. The CDR3 protein is CASNLSGTSGTKNIRYF. CDR3 DNA sequence: TGTGCCAGCAACTTATCCGGGACTAGCGGGACCAAAAACATTCGGTACTTC.